The clone carrying this T cell receptor (beta chain) was counted at least ten times. The data were taken from a study of prognosis after radiotherapy for stage I lung cancer. For the study at large: No patient received concurrent therapy with stereotactic body radiotherapy. Metastases at distant sites emerged in several patients after radiotherapy, at a median of 7 months, whereas about 14 showed no significant progression.

Every patient was node-negative on CT and PET/CT and lacked prior chemotherapy, radiotherapy or other malignancies. The TCR beta CDR3 region was amplified from genomic DNA, with two rounds of multiplex PCR being used for the amplification. Amplification during the initial PCR round employed primers specific to each TRBV and TRBJ gene. Using its own MiXCR run on the multiplex PCR reads, TCRdb lists one record per CDR3 protein. The sample records 13,000 to 15,000 distinct CDR3 sequences, 31% being singletons. The germline CDR1 and CDR2 sequences are MDHEN and SYDVKM. This CDR3 has 14 amino acids. V lost 9 bases and J 0 bases, leaving 12 bases between the germline ends.

Sequenced here: PBMCs, sampled before or after stereotactic body radiation therapy (not recorded which). The receptor comes from a donor over 45 with non-small cell lung cancer. The chain joins TRBV28 to TRBJ1-3; no definite D call. Here the CDR3 DNA reads TGTGCCAGTCGAGGCGGTAACTCTGGAAACACCATATATTTT. As protein: CASRGGNSGNTIYF.